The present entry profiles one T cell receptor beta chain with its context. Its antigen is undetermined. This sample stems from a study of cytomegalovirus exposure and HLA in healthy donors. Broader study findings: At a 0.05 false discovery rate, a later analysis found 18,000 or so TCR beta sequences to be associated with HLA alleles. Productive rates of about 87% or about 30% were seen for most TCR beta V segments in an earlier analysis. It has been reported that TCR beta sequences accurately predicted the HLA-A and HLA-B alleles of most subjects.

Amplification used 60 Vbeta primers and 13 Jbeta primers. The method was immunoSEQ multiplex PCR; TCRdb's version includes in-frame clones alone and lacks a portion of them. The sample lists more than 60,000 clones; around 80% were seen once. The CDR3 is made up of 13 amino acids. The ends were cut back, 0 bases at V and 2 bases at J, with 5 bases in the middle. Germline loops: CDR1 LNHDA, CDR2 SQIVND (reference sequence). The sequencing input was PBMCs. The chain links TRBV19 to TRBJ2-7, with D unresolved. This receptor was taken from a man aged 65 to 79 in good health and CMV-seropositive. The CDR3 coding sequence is TGTGCCAGTAGTATAGATCTCGCCTACGAGCAGTACTTC. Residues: CASSIDLAYEQYF.